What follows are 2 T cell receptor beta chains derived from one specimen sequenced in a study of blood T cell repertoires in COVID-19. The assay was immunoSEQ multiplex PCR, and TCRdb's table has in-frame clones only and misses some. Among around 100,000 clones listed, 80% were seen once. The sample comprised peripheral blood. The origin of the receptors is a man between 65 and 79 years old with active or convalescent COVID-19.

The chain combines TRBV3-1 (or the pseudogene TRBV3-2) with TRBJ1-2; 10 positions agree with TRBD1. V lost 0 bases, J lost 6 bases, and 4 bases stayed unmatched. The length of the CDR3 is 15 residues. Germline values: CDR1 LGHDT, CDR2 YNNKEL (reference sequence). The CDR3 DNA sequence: TGTGCCAGCAGCCAAGATTTTGGGACAGGGGATGGCTACACCTTC. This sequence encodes CASSQDFGTGDGYTF.

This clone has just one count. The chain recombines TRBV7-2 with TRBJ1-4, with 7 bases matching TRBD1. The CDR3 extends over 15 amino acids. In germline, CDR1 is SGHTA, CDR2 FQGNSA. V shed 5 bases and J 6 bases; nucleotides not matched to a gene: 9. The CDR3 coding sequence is TGTGCCAGCAGCCCGGGACAGAGTCGGGATGAAAAACTGTTTTTT. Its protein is CASSPGQSRDEKLFF.